Listed below are T cell receptor beta chains from one sample, sequenced in a study of T cells in Graves' hyperthyroidism and ophthalmopathy. In TCRdb, the multiplex PCR reads were re-called with MiXCR into one record per CDR3 protein. The sample has 700,000 to 850,000 distinct CDR3 sequences, 30% to 40% seen once; the top ten hold around a third. Source material: blood. Every receptor here comes from a woman between 40 and 50 years old with Graves' hyperthyroidism. The CDR3 runs from the conserved cysteine through the conserved F or W. D genes are given only for firm matches. Clone size is shown for a subset of rows, as once, few, many or a class of expanded clone.

NA,TRBV29-1,few,TRBJ1-1,CSVIAGGGRTEAFF,TGCAGCGTTATTGCGGGGGGGGGCCGCACTGAAGCTTTCTTT
TRBD1,TRBV10-3,NA,TRBJ2-2,CAISGSDRDGELFF,TGTGCCATCAGTGGATCAGACAGGGACGGGGAGCTGTTTTTT
TRBD1,TRBV7-2,NA,TRBJ2-7,CAGSPRGLAQGFSYEQYF,TGTGCCGGCAGCCCGAGAGGGCTGGCACAGGGGTTTTCCTACGAGCAGTACTTC
TRBD1,TRBV19,many,TRBJ1-6,CASRPDRDNSPLHF,TGTGCCAGTAGACCCGACAGGGATAATTCACCCCTCCACTTT
NA,TRBV12-3/TRBV12-4,NA,TRBJ2-5,CASSLSSETQYF,TGTGCCAGCAGTTTAAGTTCAGAGACCCAGTACTTC
TRBD2,TRBV28,NA,TRBJ2-7,CASSSWTSGAREEQYF,TGTGCCAGCAGTTCCTGGACTAGCGGGGCACGGGAGGAGCAGTACTTC
NA,TRBV7-2,many,TRBJ1-6,CASSLTLSGPLHF,TGTGCCAGCAGCTTAACCCTAAGTGGACCCCTCCACTTT
NA,TRBV12-3/TRBV12-4,few,TRBJ1-5,CASSYRGINQPQHF,TGTGCCAGCAGTTACCGGGGAATTAATCAGCCCCAGCATTTT
TRBD2,TRBV7-2,NA,TRBJ2-7,CASSPGTRQDTQYF,TGTGCCAGCAGCCCCGGGACTAGACAAGATACGCAGTACTTC
NA,TRBV2,many,TRBJ2-7,CASSEAAGSYEQYF,TGTGCCAGCAGTGAGGCGGCAGGGTCCTACGAGCAGTACTTC
NA,TRBV5-1,NA,TRBJ2-3,CASSRRTATDTQYF,TGCGCCAGCAGCCGACGGACAGCCACAGATACGCAGTATTTT
TRBD1,TRBV15,many,TRBJ1-1,CATSPVGRGMNTEAFF,TGTGCCACCAGCCCGGTCGGCAGGGGGATGAACACTGAAGCTTTCTTT
TRBD2,TRBV11-2,few,TRBJ2-7,CASSPYRRGESGYEQYF,TGTGCCAGCAGCCCCTATCGCCGGGGGGAAAGTGGCTACGAGCAGTACTTC
TRBD2,TRBV5-1,NA,TRBJ2-5,CASSLVSGGEETQYF,TGCGCCAGCAGCTTGGTTAGCGGGGGAGAAGAGACCCAGTACTTC
NA,TRBV12-3/TRBV12-4,NA,TRBJ1-1,CASTWTSSGLTEAFF,TGTGCCAGCACCTGGACAAGCTCTGGATTGACTGAAGCTTTCTTT
NA,TRBV20-1,many,TRBJ1-5,CSALNQGQPQHF,TGCAGTGCCCTGAATCAGGGTCAGCCCCAGCATTTT
NA,TRBV5-5,few,TRBJ1-1,CASSYTDYTEAFF,TGTGCCAGCAGCTATACAGATTACACTGAAGCTTTCTTT
NA,TRBV19,many,TRBJ2-2,CASRLQVANTGELFF,TGTGCCAGTAGGCTACAGGTTGCGAACACCGGGGAGCTGTTTTTT
NA,TRBV7-6,NA,TRBJ2-7,CASSPPADSYEQYF,TGTGCCAGCTCACCACCGGCAGACTCCTACGAGCAGTACTTC
TRBD2,TRBV7-9,NA,TRBJ2-1,CASSLAGGPWYEQFF,TGTGCCAGCAGCTTAGCGGGAGGGCCCTGGTATGAGCAGTTCTTC
NA,TRBV7-2,NA,TRBJ2-5,CASSQEIPPQGVQYF,TGTGCCAGCAGCCAAGAGATCCCTCCCCAGGGAGTCCAGTACTTC
NA,TRBV20-1,few,TRBJ1-5,CSANLGGGGQPQHF,TGCAGTGCCAACCTGGGGGGCGGGGGGCAGCCCCAGCATTTT
TRBD1,TRBV25-1,many,TRBJ2-7,CASSGQGSSYEQYF,TGTGCCAGCAGTGGACAGGGGAGCTCCTACGAGCAGTACTTC
NA,TRBV6-5,many,TRBJ1-3,CATTSGNTIYF,TGTGCCACCACGTCTGGAAACACCATATATTTT
NA,TRBV2,NA,TRBJ2-3,CATGTSTDTQYF,TGTGCCACCGGGACTAGCACAGATACGCAGTATTTT
NA,TRBV19,many,TRBJ1-4,CASSISSATNEKLFF,TGTGCCAGCAGTATTTCAAGTGCAACTAATGAAAAACTGTTTTTT
TRBD2,TRBV2,NA,TRBJ2-3,CASRPEREGNTQYF,TGTGCCAGCCGCCCGGAGCGGGAGGGGAATACGCAGTATTTT